The clone carrying this T cell receptor beta chain has more than one count but fewer than ten. The target antigen is unknown. CDR1 SGHRS and CDR2 YFSETQ come from the germline V gene. V dropped 7 bases and J dropped 7 bases, with 21 bases sitting between them. CDR3 length: 15 amino acids. These data come from a study of blood T cells in healthy people across ages. Study-level results: Reliance upon unsorted PBMCs precluded definitive naive versus antigen-experienced comparison. With age, beta diversity per million T cells declined roughly linearly, significantly by 35 to 40. Versus aged donors, long-lived donors had higher diversity and more naive CD4+ cells.

A J-beta primer mix and a sample-barcoded 5' primer were used in a second PCR of about 7 to 12 cycles. Each sample provided no less than 2.5 million CDR3-containing paired-end reads. Each CDR3 protein gets one entry after TCRdb re-called the 5' RACE reads with MiXCR. In the table there are over a million distinct CDR3 sequences, roughly 40% of which are singletons. J is TRBJ2-1 and V is TRBV5-1, with a tentative D call TRBD2 (5 bases). The material sequenced was blood. The sequence was obtained from a woman between 18 and 30 years old in good health. CDR3 amino acids: CASGRGKKEINEQFF. As DNA, the CDR3 is TGCGCCAGCGGAAGAGGGAAAAAAGAAATAAATGAGCAGTTCTTC.